Listed below are T cell receptor beta chains from one sample, sequenced in a study of OX40 agonist ivuxolimab in advanced cancers. The repertoire was sequenced with immunoSEQ multiplex PCR; TCRdb's copy has only in-frame clones and lacks some. The sample shows around 40,000 clones, 82% of them seen only once. The sample consisted of CD4+ or CD8+ T cells sorted from blood, taken in a trial of the OX40 agonist ivuxolimab. The receptors originated from an adult with an advanced solid tumor such as melanoma, head and neck, liver or kidney cancer. Each CDR3 is given without its conserved first and last residue. Fields, in order: V gene, clone size, J gene, CDR3 protein. Size is stated for part of the rows, as once, few or many counts, or as a class when the clone is expanded.

V: TRBV7-9; size: NA; J: TRBJ2-4; CDR3: ASSLVDGQGNIQY
V: TRBV11-3; size: NA; J: TRBJ2-2; CDR3: ASSFSIWGRDTGELF
V: TRBV28; size: NA; J: TRBJ1-5; CDR3: ASTRQINQPQH
V: TRBV19; size: NA; J: TRBJ1-2; CDR3: ASRRDRVNYGYT
V: TRBV6-5; size: NA; J: TRBJ2-5; CDR3: ASSGTGTASETQY
V: TRBV11-3; size: NA; J: TRBJ2-2; CDR3: ASSSLGGSGELF
V: TRBV30; size: NA; J: TRBJ2-7; CDR3: AWRLAGRLSYEQY
V: TRBV15; size: NA; J: TRBJ2-7; CDR3: ATSRDPMSYEQY
V: TRBV28; size: NA; J: TRBJ2-2; CDR3: ASSLGAVGELF
V: TRBV30; size: NA; J: TRBJ2-2; CDR3: AWKIPRQGRSGELF
V: TRBV4-2; size: NA; J: TRBJ2-6; CDR3: ASSQDFGRGQGANVLT
V: TRBV11-1; size: NA; J: TRBJ1-2; CDR3: ASSPGTGDYGYT
V: TRBV11-2; size: few; J: TRBJ2-6; CDR3: ASSLDGGGLSGANVLT
V: TRBV6-5; size: NA; J: TRBJ1-6; CDR3: ASSSSQGYNSPLH
V: TRBV28; size: NA; J: TRBJ1-2; CDR3: ASSSGPGDHYGYT
V: TRBV7-8; size: NA; J: TRBJ1-1; CDR3: ASTIGGAEAF
V: TRBV2; size: NA; J: TRBJ1-4; CDR3: ASGRDGATNEKLF
V: TRBV21-1; size: NA; J: TRBJ1-2; CDR3: ASRTSGYRKTYGYT
V: TRBV6-6; size: once; J: TRBJ1-5; CDR3: ASRATGNQPQH
V: TRBV2; size: NA; J: TRBJ2-5; CDR3: ASSEKSSGGEETQY
V: TRBV4-1; size: once; J: TRBJ1-6; CDR3: ASSQVTGGRRSYNSPLH
V: TRBV29-1; size: NA; J: TRBJ1-2; CDR3: SVVANYGYT
V: TRBV2; size: NA; J: NA; CDR3: ASSTGTVYEQY
V: TRBV6-5; size: NA; J: TRBJ1-4; CDR3: ASSYSREISIGKLF
V: TRBV9; size: NA; J: TRBJ2-3; CDR3: ASSVKSYGTDTQY
V: TRBV2; size: NA; J: TRBJ1-2; CDR3: ATSDGPNYGYT
V: TRBV2; size: NA; J: TRBJ1-1; CDR3: ASRTDRNTEAF
V: TRBV28; size: once; J: TRBJ1-2; CDR3: ASSVGGQGNGYT
V: TRBV4-3; size: NA; J: TRBJ2-1; CDR3: ASSQATWEGRRSNEQF
V: TRBV7-9; size: NA; J: TRBJ1-1; CDR3: ASRLLGGNTEAF
V: TRBV28; size: few; J: TRBJ1-5; CDR3: ASSTLVGSNQPQH